This passage covers 6 T cell receptor beta chains from one sample sequenced in a study of blood T cells in healthy people across ages. The second PCR ran about 6 to 11 cycles with a sample-barcoded 5' primer and J-beta primers. Each CDR3 protein gets one entry after TCRdb re-called the 5' RACE reads with MiXCR. The table records over 1,200,000 distinct CDR3 sequences, 55% to 75% of them present only once. The specimen sequenced was blood. The receptors come from a young man in good health.

V is TRBV28 and J is TRBJ2-3, with 10 bases matching TRBD1. Germline V gene data show CDR1 as MDHEN and CDR2 as SYDVKM. The V gene end was trimmed by 7 bases and the J gene end by 4 bases; junction bases not matched to a gene: 8. The CDR3 extends over 15 amino acids. In nucleotides, the CDR3 is TGTGCCAGCACCCCGGGACAGGGGAATTCAGATACGCAGTATTTT. Translated, it gives CASTPGQGNSDTQYF. Combining the CDR3 with reference TRBV28 and TRBJ2-3 gives the whole variable domain DVKVTQSSRYLVKRTGEKVFLECVQDMDHENMFWYRQDPGLGLRLIYFSYDVKMKEKGDIPEGYSVSREKKERFSLILESASTNQTSMYLCASTPGQGNSDTQYFGPGTRLTVL.

V usage is TRBV20-1 and J usage is TRBJ2-4, with TRBD1 matching over 9 bases. The DNA end is more similar to TRBJ2-7, so the J call may be wrong. This CDR3 has 13 residues. Germline-derived CDR1 and CDR2 are DFQATT and SNEGSKA (reference sequence). Here the CDR3 DNA reads TGCAGCTTCACAGGGGGCAAGTACTACGAGCAGTACTTC. It yields the protein CSFTGGKYYEQYF.

This clonotype has just one count. The CDR3 region has the DNA TGTGCCAGCAGCACAGGGGTCGCCCAGTACTTC. Its protein product is CASSTGVAQYF. The genes are TRBV7-9 and TRBJ2-5; 7 bases match TRBD1. The length of the CDR3 is 11 residues. The germline V gene has CDR1 SEHNR and CDR2 FQNEAQ (reference sequence). V shed 5 bases, J shed 9 bases, and the junction held 3 bases outside the gene matches.

CDR3 in amino acids: CASSQDRAAQETQYF. The CDR3 nucleotides are TGTGCCAGCAGCCAAGATCGGGCAGCACAAGAGACCCAGTACTTC. The rearrangement joins TRBV3-1 to TRBJ2-4; D is uncertain. The J call may be incorrect, as the DNA end agrees better with TRBJ2-5. There are 15 residues in the CDR3. Looked up from germline, CDR1 is LGHDT and CDR2 is YNNKEL (reference sequence).

The chain couples TRBV29-1 to TRBJ2-7; tentatively, D is TRBD2 (6 bases). Germline V lookup: CDR1 SQVTM, CDR2 ANQGSEA. Trimming removed 3 bases from V and 1 base from J, with 10 bases in between. The CDR3 runs to 13 residues. The CDR3 DNA reads as TGCAGCGTTGAGCAGGGAGGATCCTACGAGCAGTACTTC. Protein sequence: CSVEQGGSYEQYF.

V and J are TRBV13 and TRBJ2-1; D gene ambiguous. The CDR3 loop spans 16 amino acids. The germline CDR1 and CDR2 sequences are PRHDT and FYEKMQ (reference sequence). Trimming removed 5 bases from V and 2 bases from J, with 16 bases in between. Here the CDR3 DNA reads TGTGCCAGCAGCAACCTAGGACGGGTTGCCTACAATGAGCAGTTCTTC. The encoded protein is CASSNLGRVAYNEQFF.